The next 12 T cell receptor beta chains were all read from a single sample in a study of blood T cells in healthy people across ages. Next came a second PCR, run for about 7 to 12 cycles, which used a sample-barcoded 5' primer along with a J-beta primer mix. One entry per CDR3 protein, called by TCRdb with MiXCR from the 5' RACE reads. The sample has approximately 1,700,000 distinct CDR3 sequences, 39% seen once. Sequencing was performed on blood. These receptors all come from a human donor in good health.

This clonotype was counted only a few times. At one of its ends the junction is not consistent with the germline gene, which may arise from a read error. This chain links TRBV7-3 with TRBJ2-3; D is perhaps TRBD1 or TRBD2 (6 bases each). Germline V gene data show CDR1 as SGHTA and CDR2 as FQGTGA. This CDR3 has 17 residues. The CDR3 is CASSLVGGQPSTDAQYF. CDR3 bases: TGTGCCAGCAGCTTGGTCGGGGGACAACCTAGCACAGATGCGCAGTATTTT.

Here the CDR3 DNA reads TGTGCCAGCAGCTCGATCTTGCTAGCCAAAAACATTCAGTACTTC. This sequence encodes CASSSILLAKNIQYF. The V gene is TRBV12-3 or TRBV12-4, the J gene TRBJ2-4; D not certain. Trimming shortened V by 6 bases and J by 0 bases, and 12 bases separated the two germline ends. The CDR3 loop spans 15 amino acids.

V usage is TRBV7-2 and J usage is TRBJ2-3; TRBD2 matches 9 bases. Losses at the gene ends were 5 bases for V and 3 bases for J; bases not matched to a gene: 6. Germline V gene lookup returns CDR1 SGHTA and CDR2 FQGNSA. There are 15 residues in the CDR3. The chain's CDR3 is CASSRAGGRTDTQYF. The CDR3 DNA sequence: TGTGCCAGCAGCCGCGCGGGGGGGCGGACAGATACGCAGTATTTT.

The chain carries TRBV27 and TRBJ2-6, with 7 bases fitting TRBD1. V lost 5 bases and J lost 0; bases outside the gene matches: 13. The CDR3 runs 19 residues. Germline CDR1 and CDR2: MNHEY and SMNVEV (reference sequence). CDR3 bases: TGTGCCAGCAGTCCTTACACAGGGGAGACCATCTCTGGGGCCAACGTCCTGACTTTC. It codes for CASSPYTGETISGANVLTF.

The CDR3 is CASSELTEAYEQYF. The CDR3 DNA is TGTGCCAGCAGTGAGCTGACAGAAGCCTACGAGCAGTACTTC. The chain combines TRBV6-2 or TRBV6-3 with TRBJ2-7; possible D gene TRBD1, 5 bases. V gave up 5 bases and J gave up 2 bases, with 13 bases separating them. CDR1 and CDR2 from the germline V gene are MNHEY and SVGEGT. This CDR3 contains 14 residues.

This clonotype occurred a few times. The rearrangement links TRBV2 to TRBJ1-2; D is possibly TRBD1 (5 bases). CDR3 length: 13 amino acids. Germline V CDR1 and CDR2: SNHLY, FYNNEI. V lost 7 bases to trimming and J lost 3 bases, with 12 bases between them. The CDR3 DNA reads TGTGCCAGCACGCGGGGCTCGTACTATGGCTACACCTTC. Amino acid sequence: CASTRGSYYGYTF.

The chain recombines TRBV5-6 with TRBJ2-1, with a weak D call TRBD1 (6 bases). CDR1 is SGHDT and CDR2 is YYEEEE in the germline V gene. There are 14 residues in the CDR3. Trimming took off 4 bases at V and 6 bases at J, with 14 bases between the two ends. CDR3 loop: CASSDYTGFNEQFF. CDR3 sequence (DNA): TGTGCCAGCAGCGATTATACAGGGTTCAATGAGCAGTTCTTC.

V is TRBV20-1 and J is TRBJ2-3; TRBD2 matches 7 bases. Germline loops: CDR1 DFQATT, CDR2 SNEGSKA (reference sequence). V trimming: 3 bases; J trimming: 2 bases; junction bases outside the gene matches: 5. The CDR3 is 14 residues long. This CDR3 reads CSARGDYNTDTQYF. The CDR3 DNA is TGCAGTGCTAGGGGGGACTACAACACAGATACGCAGTATTTT.

The J gene is TRBJ2-4, the V gene TRBV7-9; 7 positions agree with TRBD1. The J call may be wrong; the DNA end is better matched by TRBJ2-7. The germline gives CDR1 SEHNR, CDR2 FQNEAQ (reference sequence). This CDR3 contains 15 residues. Here the CDR3 reads CASSPRQGGTYEQYF. DNA of the CDR3: TGTGCCAGCAGCCCCCGTCAAGGGGGCACCTACGAGCAGTACTTC.

As concerns this clonotype: A junction boundary mismatches the germline segment, possibly from a read error. The gene calls are TRBV30 and TRBJ2-7, with D hard to call. This CDR3 spans 11 amino acids. CDR1 and CDR2 from the germline V gene are GTSNPN and SVGIG (reference sequence). For the CDR3, the DNA is TGTGCCCGGAGTGCGATCTACGAGCAGTACTTC. It yields the protein CARSAIYEQYF.

In this sample, this clonotype turned up a few times. V is TRBV29-1 and J is TRBJ2-7; a possible D gene is TRBD2 (6 bases). Trimming stripped 7 bases from V and 0 bases from J, with 13 bases between. The CDR3 spans 13 residues. Germline V gene lookup returns CDR1 SQVTM and CDR2 ANQGSEA. The CDR3 DNA sequence: TGCAGCGGGACCGGGACTGCCTCCTACGAGCAGTACTTC. It yields the protein CSGTGTASYEQYF.

The sample holds a few counts of this clonotype. The genes are TRBV28 and TRBJ1-2; no firm D call. The germline V gene has CDR1 MDHEN and CDR2 SYDVKM. V was pared by 5 bases and J by 2 bases, with 9 bases between. The CDR3 covers 13 residues. The CDR3 nucleotides read TGTGCCAGCAGTATAACCGAGAACTATGGCTACACCTTC. Amino acids: CASSITENYGYTF.